This passage covers 24 T cell receptor beta chains from one sample sequenced in a study of beta chain features in type 1 diabetes. The authors reverse transcribed all of the isolated RNA, so sequencing captured expressed TCRB transcripts. TCRdb keeps only in-frame clones here, not all; method: immunoSEQ multiplex PCR. The sample lists roughly 290,000 clones; under 8.5% were seen once. Sequencing was performed on central memory CD4+ T cells from blood. The source is a woman aged 18-29 years in good health.

This sequence joins TRBV7-8 and TRBJ2-5; no definite D call. Germline assignment: CDR1 SGHVS and CDR2 FQNEAQ. Trimming removed 5 bases at V and 4 bases at J, with 17 bases between. CDR3 length: 15 amino acids. Written as DNA, the CDR3 is TGTGCCAGCAGCGATCCTCGGGCAGGCGGAGAGACCCAGTACTTC. Residues: CASSDPRAGGETQYF.

The chain joins TRBV6-5 to TRBJ2-7; D is unresolved. Germline V lookup: CDR1 MNHEY, CDR2 SVGAGI. CDR3 length: 13 amino acids. Trimming removed 9 bases at V and 4 bases at J, with 16 bases between. The DNA of the CDR3 is TGTGCCAGTATGGACCCCCTAACTTACGAGCAGTACGTC. Its translation is CASMDPLTYEQYV.

This clone was observed a few times. The rearrangement links TRBV30 to TRBJ2-1, with D possibly TRBD2 on 7 matching bases. Trimming cost V 2 bases and J 6 bases, with 29 bases left between them. Germline V lookup: CDR1 GTSNPN, CDR2 SVGIG (reference sequence). The CDR3 has 19 amino acids. The CDR3, as DNA: TGTGCCTGGAGTTCCAACCGAAAGGGCCGCAGGGGCGGGGGCAATGAGCAGTTCTTC. As protein: CAWSSNRKGRRGGGNEQFF.

Only a few counts were recorded for this clone. V usage is TRBV9 and J usage is TRBJ1-6; 7 positions match TRBD1. With 4 bases clipped from V and 8 bases from J, the junction kept 6 bases outside the gene matches. The CDR3 loop spans 14 amino acids. CDR1 is SGDLS and CDR2 is YYNGEE in the germline V gene. The CDR3 DNA sequence: TGTGCCAGCAGCTCCCGACAGGGCGATTCACCCCTCCACTTT. Translation gives CASSSRQGDSPLHF.

The chain recombines TRBV30 with TRBJ2-3; D possibly corresponds to TRBD1 (6 bases). This CDR3 has 18 residues. The V end was cut by 3 bases, the J end by 0 bases, with 22 bases between. Germline assignment: CDR1 GTSNPN and CDR2 SVGIG (reference sequence). CDR3 sequence: CAWRGFRQTGPSTDTQYF. The CDR3 DNA sequence: TGTGCCTGGAGAGGATTTCGCCAAACAGGGCCTAGCACAGATACGCAGTATTTT.

This chain uses TRBV6-1 with TRBJ2-1; TRBD1 matches 7 bases. This CDR3 contains 14 residues. J was trimmed by 3 bases and V by 7 bases; bases with no gene match: 6. Germline CDR1 MNHNS, CDR2 SASEGT. The CDR3 sequence: CASTRTGFYNEQFF. The CDR3 DNA is TGTGCCAGCACCAGGACAGGTTTCTACAATGAGCAGTTCTTC.

This clone was counted only a few times. V gene TRBV5-5 combines with J gene TRBJ2-1; either TRBD1 or TRBD2 may fit D (5 bases each). This CDR3 region has 14 residues. V was trimmed by 1 base and J by 8 bases, leaving 13 bases between them. In germline, CDR1 is SGHKS, CDR2 YYEKEE (reference sequence). CDR3 in amino acids: CASSLRGDTDEQFF. The CDR3 DNA follows: TGTGCCAGCAGCTTGAGAGGGGATACGGATGAGCAGTTCTTC.

This clone has only a few counts. This sequence joins TRBV7-8 and TRBJ2-3; no firm D call. This CDR3 has 16 amino acids. Trimming removed 0 bases from V and 0 bases from J, with 10 bases in between. The germline V gene has CDR1 SGHVS and CDR2 FQNEAQ. The CDR3 coding sequence is TGTGCCAGCAGCTTAGCATTCGGATACAGCACAGATACGCAGTATTTT. This sequence encodes CASSLAFGYSTDTQYF.

This clone was counted between two and nine times. The chain links TRBV29-1 to TRBJ2-3; D is ambiguous. Germline loops: CDR1 SQVTM, CDR2 ANQGSEA. This CDR3 has 13 amino acids. The V end lost 4 bases, the J end lost 2 bases, and 10 bases lay between the germline ends. CDR3 DNA sequence: TGCAGCGTTGTTCCGCTAAACACAGATACGCAGTATTTT. It translates to CSVVPLNTDTQYF.

The V call is TRBV5-6, the J call TRBJ1-2, with D possibly matching TRBD1 (6 bases). V dropped 0 bases and J dropped 5 bases, with 11 bases sitting between them. CDR3 length: 14 residues. Germline V lookup: CDR1 SGHDT, CDR2 YYEEEE. The CDR3 loop is CASSLDRVIYGYTF. The DNA of the CDR3 is TGTGCCAGCAGCTTGGACAGGGTGATTTATGGCTACACCTTC.

Regarding this clone: A much more abundant neighbour one base away suggests this may be a read error. The CDR3 coding sequence is TGTGCCAGCAGCGTCCAAGAGACCCAGTACTTC. Translating gives CASSVQETQYF. The V and J genes are TRBV7-2 and TRBJ2-5; D remains ambiguous. CDR1 and CDR2 (germline): SGHTA, FQGNSA. V lost 5 bases and J lost 1, with 2 bases in between. This CDR3 has 11 residues.

V gene TRBV30 combines with J gene TRBJ1-5; tentative D call: TRBD1 (5 bases). Germline CDR1 GTSNPN, CDR2 SVGIG (reference sequence). V was cut by 5 bases and J by 4 bases, with 12 bases left in between. The CDR3 runs 13 residues. The CDR3 reads CAWQGGPNQPQHF. The CDR3 nucleotides are TGTGCCTGGCAGGGTGGGCCAAATCAGCCCCAGCATTTT.

This clone occurred a few times. The chain is built from TRBV4-1 and TRBJ2-5, with 9 bases aligning to TRBD2. The junction had 8 bases not matched to a gene; V was cut back by 1 base and J by 2 bases. This CDR3 spans 17 amino acids. The V gene's germline CDR1 is MGHRA and CDR2 YSYEKL. The CDR3 spells CASSQGAGGTTQETQYF. CDR3 sequence (DNA): TGCGCCAGCAGCCAAGGTGCGGGGGGGACTACTCAAGAGACCCAGTACTTC.

The table lists this clone with a few counts. CDR3 nucleotide sequence: TGTGCCAGCAGCGTAGGAATTGTGGCGGTGATGGACACCGGGGAGCTGTTTTTT. This gives the protein CASSVGIVAVMDTGELFF. The J gene is TRBJ2-2, the V gene TRBV9; D unclear. Germline V gene sequence: CDR1 SGDLS, CDR2 YYNGEE. Trimming removed 0 bases from V and 3 bases from J, with 18 bases in between. CDR3 length: 18 residues.

This clone was picked up a small number of times. The rearrangement links TRBV4-2 to TRBJ2-1; D is possibly TRBD2 (5 bases). In germline, CDR1 is LGHNA, CDR2 YNFKEQ. The length of the CDR3 is 14 residues. Trimming cost V 5 bases and J 2 bases, with 10 bases left between them. CDR3 in DNA: TGTGCCAGCAGCGGAAGCGGCGCCTACAATGAGCAGTTCTTC. Translating gives CASSGSGAYNEQFF.

In its sample, this clone was seen a few times. V is TRBV7-8 and J is TRBJ1-2; D remains ambiguous. This CDR3 is 15 amino acids long. The germline V and J ends were trimmed by 3 bases and 2 bases, with 13 bases remaining between them. Germline lookup yields CDR1 SGHVS and CDR2 FQNEAQ. As DNA, the CDR3 is TGTGCCAGCAGCTTTGGAGGGTTATCCAACTATGGCTACACCTTC. It is translated as CASSFGGLSNYGYTF.

In this sample, this clone turned up a few times. The V call is TRBV30, the J call TRBJ1-4; no clear D. Germline-derived CDR1 and CDR2 are GTSNPN and SVGIG (reference sequence). V was clipped by 5 bases and J by 8 bases, with 18 bases between them. The CDR3 runs 14 residues. CDR3 nucleotide sequence: TGTGCCTGGGCTGTCAGTGGGTCTGGAGAAAAACTGTTTTTT. Translated: CAWAVSGSGEKLFF.

This clone was counted only a few times. V usage is TRBV2 and J usage is TRBJ1-1; D not certain. The CDR3 covers 14 residues. Germline V gene data show CDR1 as SNHLY and CDR2 as FYNNEI. Between the trimmed V and J ends, which lost 4 bases and 5 bases, there was a span of 14 bases. The CDR3 region is CASSVDPGRTEAFF. CDR3 nucleotide sequence: TGTGCCAGCAGTGTGGACCCGGGTCGGACTGAAGCTTTCTTT.

Turning to this clone: This may come from a read error, since a much larger clone is one base off. The CDR3 nucleotides read TGTGCCAGCGGGGGGACAGCGAACACTGAAGCTTTCTTT. Its translation is CASGGTANTEAFF. The J gene is TRBJ1-1, the V gene TRBV7-2, with TRBD1 identical over 7 bases. Germline CDR1 reads SGHTA; CDR2 reads FQGNSA. The CDR3 runs to 13 residues. Unmatched junction bases numbered 4, after V lost 8 bases and J lost 1 base.

CDR3 bases: TGCGCCAGCAGCTTGGAAGCCCGGCAGTTCTTC. Encoded protein: CASSLEARQFF. The chain employs TRBV5-1 and TRBJ2-1, with D unresolved. The CDR3 runs to 11 residues. In germline, CDR1 is SGHRS, CDR2 YFSETQ. The V gene lost 0 bases and the J gene lost 12 bases, with 7 bases spanning the gap.

This clone was recorded a few times. The chain couples TRBV27 to TRBJ1-2; tentatively, D is TRBD1 (5 bases). Germline V gives CDR1 MNHEY, CDR2 SMNVEV (reference sequence). The CDR3 totals 14 residues. V lost 6 bases to trimming and J lost 2 bases, with 13 bases between them. CDR3 nucleotide sequence: TGTGCCAGCAGCCCGGACGGGGGGAACTATGGCTACACCTTC. Residues: CASSPDGGNYGYTF.

The V call is TRBV7-9, the J call TRBJ2-7; TRBD1 is a possible D gene (6 bases). The CDR3 covers 14 residues. In germline, CDR1 is SEHNR, CDR2 FQNEAQ (reference sequence). Trimming removed 5 bases from V and 0 bases from J, with 11 bases in between. DNA for the CDR3: TGTGCCAGCAGCCCAGGACAGAGCTCCTACGAGCAGTACGTC. The encoded protein is CASSPGQSSYEQYV.

V and J are TRBV7-3 and TRBJ2-3; D gene ambiguous. Trimming stripped 5 bases from V and 1 base from J, with 7 bases between. CDR3 size: 13 residues. CDR1 SGHTA and CDR2 FQGTGA come from the germline V gene. The CDR3 DNA follows: TGTGCCAGCAGCGCTACAGGCACAGATACGCAGTATTTT. Translated: CASSATGTDTQYF.

The chain couples TRBV7-3 to TRBJ2-5; D gene uncertain. This CDR3 is 13 amino acids long. V was shortened by 2 bases and J by 4 bases, with 8 bases between the two germline ends. The germline V gene has CDR1 SGHTA and CDR2 FQGTGA. CDR3 sequence: CASSLSERETQYF. The CDR3, as DNA: TGTGCCAGCAGCTTATCAGAACGAGAGACCCAGTACTTC.